The 17 T cell receptor beta chains reported below all come from one sample, sequenced in a study of cytomegalovirus exposure and HLA in healthy donors. A multiplex PCR was run with 60 Vbeta primers and 13 Jbeta primers. Here immunoSEQ multiplex PCR was the method, and the copy in TCRdb shows in-frame clones only, minus some. The table has about 150,000 clones, 70% seen once. Sequencing was performed on PBMCs. The receptors come from an older woman in good health and CMV-seropositive.

This clone was detected only a few times. The chain joins TRBV5-6 to TRBJ1-1, with 10 nucleotides matching TRBD1. The CDR3 loop spans 17 amino acids. Germline V gene data show CDR1 as SGHDT and CDR2 as YYEEEE. The junction had 13 bases not matched to a gene; V was cut back by 3 bases and J by 5 bases. The CDR3 coding sequence is TGTGCCAGCAGCTCGATCCGGTACCGGGACAGGGGAACTGAAGCTTTCTTT. The encoded protein is CASSSIRYRDRGTEAFF.

In this sample, this clone turned up a few times. The genes are TRBV5-4 and TRBJ1-1; a possible D gene is TRBD1 (5 bases). Trimming stripped 5 bases from V and 5 bases from J, with 19 bases between. CDR1 is SGHNT, CDR2 YYREEE, per germline (reference sequence). The CDR3 is 15 amino acids. CDR3 sequence (DNA): TGTGCCAGCAGACCAGGGAGATCCGGGGGTACTGAAGCTTTCTTT. Translated: CASRPGRSGGTEAFF.

Many counts were recorded for this clone. This sequence joins TRBV2 and TRBJ1-2; D is undetermined. The CDR3 extends over 12 amino acids. The germline V gene encodes CDR1 SNHLY and CDR2 FYNNEI. V lost 3 bases to trimming and J lost 8 bases, with 10 bases between them. In DNA form, the CDR3 reads TGTGCCAGCAGTGATTCCGGGAGGGGCTACACCTTC. Amino acid sequence: CASSDSGRGYTF. Together with reference TRBV2 and TRBJ1-2, the CDR3 gives the full variable domain: EPEVTQTPSHQVTQMGQEVILRCVPISNHLYFYWYRQILGQKVEFLVSFYNNEISEKSEIFDDQFSVERPDGSNFTLKIRSTKLEDSAMYFCASSDSGRGYTFGSGTRLTVV.

This chain links TRBV20-1 with TRBJ2-4, with D unclear. Trimming took off 7 bases at V and 8 bases at J, with 12 bases between the two ends. The CDR3 consists of 11 residues. Germline V gene lookup returns CDR1 DFQATT and CDR2 SNEGSKA (reference sequence). The CDR3 coding sequence is TGCAGTGTCGTGGTACGCGACATTCAGTACTTC. Translated: CSVVVRDIQYF.

The genes are TRBV29-1 and TRBJ2-7; maybe TRBD1 (7 bases). The V gene lost 3 bases and the J gene lost 4 bases, with 16 bases spanning the gap. This CDR3 contains 14 residues. Germline lookup yields CDR1 SQVTM and CDR2 ANQGSEA. The CDR3 region is CSVDIRGAGYEQYF. CDR3 DNA: TGCAGCGTTGATATCAGGGGGGCCGGGTACGAGCAGTACTTC.

V gene TRBV6-5 combines with J gene TRBJ2-7, with 9 bases identical to TRBD1. Germline V gene sequence: CDR1 MNHEY, CDR2 SVGAGI. The CDR3 contains 14 residues. V shed 5 bases and J 2 bases; nucleotides not matched to a gene: 4. The CDR3 nucleotides read TGTGCCAGCAGTCAACGGACAGGGGCCTACGAGCAGTACTTC. Its protein product is CASSQRTGAYEQYF.

V usage is TRBV7-9 and J usage is TRBJ1-2; D possibly corresponds to TRBD1 (5 bases). V gave up 8 bases and J gave up 1 base, with 11 bases separating them. Germline-derived CDR1 and CDR2 are SEHNR and FQNEAQ (reference sequence). CDR3 size: 13 residues. The CDR3 sequence: CASQGSHNYGYTF. CDR3 sequence (DNA): TGTGCCAGCCAGGGATCCCATAACTATGGCTACACCTTC.

The rearrangement joins TRBV6-5 to TRBJ1-5, with 7 bases matching TRBD1. J was trimmed by 3 bases and V by 5 bases; bases with no gene match: 4. The germline CDR1 and CDR2 sequences are MNHEY and SVGAGI. This CDR3 contains 14 residues. DNA for the CDR3: TGTGCCAGCAGTGGGGGACAGATCAATCAGCCCCAGCATTTT. It translates to CASSGGQINQPQHF.

The CDR3 here is CASSVEPGKAEQYF. For the CDR3, the DNA is TGTGCCAGCAGCGTAGAACCGGGAAAAGCCGAGCAGTACTTC. The chain joins TRBV9 to TRBJ2-7, with D maybe TRBD2 (5 bases). Trimming removed 0 bases at V and 6 bases at J, with 13 bases between. The germline CDR1 and CDR2 sequences are SGDLS and YYNGEE. The length of the CDR3 is 14 residues.

V gene TRBV5-3 combines with J gene TRBJ2-3; 10 positions agree with TRBD2. TRBV5-3 is known as an ORF, though its function is uncertain. This CDR3 comprises 16 residues. Germline trimming cut 4 bases from V and 1 base from J; bases unmatched to any gene: 6. As DNA, the CDR3 is TGTGCCAGAAGCAAGTTAGCGGGAGGCCGCACAGATACGCAGTATTTT. Translated: CARSKLAGGRTDTQYF.

The chain is built from TRBV7-9 and TRBJ2-1; 14 bases agree with TRBD2. CDR1 SEHNR and CDR2 FQNEAQ come from the germline V gene (reference sequence). The CDR3 extends over 14 amino acids. Trimming took 6 bases from V and 10 from J; bases not matched to a gene: 5. CDR3 DNA: TGTGCCAGCAGAGGGACTAGCGGGAGAGAGGAGCAGTTCTTC. This encodes CASRGTSGREEQFF.

V gene TRBV29-1 combines with J gene TRBJ2-3; no clear D. Germline V gene lookup returns CDR1 SQVTM and CDR2 ANQGSEA. The CDR3 is made up of 12 amino acids. Trimming pared 7 bases from V and 1 base from J, leaving 9 bases between. CDR3 loop: CSAGEGTDTQYF. The CDR3, as DNA: TGCAGCGCCGGCGAGGGCACAGATACGCAGTATTTT.

A few counts support this clone. For the CDR3, the DNA is TGTGCCAGCAGGACCGGGACAGGGGTGACTGAAGCTTTCTTT. It codes for CASRTGTGVTEAFF. V is TRBV28 and J is TRBJ1-1, with 10 bases fitting TRBD1. This CDR3 has 14 amino acids. With V trimmed by 6 bases and J by 5 bases, 6 bases remained unmatched. Germline V gives CDR1 MDHEN, CDR2 SYDVKM. The full variable domain, rest sourced from reference TRBV28 and TRBJ1-1, is DVKVTQSSRYLVKRTGEKVFLECVQDMDHENMFWYRQDPGLGLRLIYFSYDVKMKEKGDIPEGYSVSREKKERFSLILESASTNQTSMYLCASRTGTGVTEAFFGQGTRLTVV.

This chain joins TRBV21-1 and TRBJ2-7; TRBD2, the D gene given by the table, was not confirmed from the DNA. TRBV21-1 is a listed pseudogene. CDR3 length: 14 residues. The CDR3 here is CASSKISGSYEQYF. The DNA for the CDR3 is TGTGCCAGCAGCAAAATTAGCGGCTCCTACGAGCAGTACTTC.

This clone was seen only a few times. This chain joins TRBV2 and TRBJ1-6, with 7 bases fitting TRBD1. The germline CDR1 and CDR2 sequences are SNHLY and FYNNEI. The CDR3 sequence is 15 residues long. J gave up 6 bases and V 5 bases, and 7 bases lay outside the gene matches. DNA of the CDR3: TGTGCCAGCAGTTATGGACAGGCTTCTAATTCACCCCTCCACTTT. This codes for CASSYGQASNSPLHF.

A single count supports this clone. This sequence joins TRBV5-1 and TRBJ1-1; 7 bases agree with TRBD1. V trimming: 2 bases; J trimming: 4 bases; junction bases outside the gene matches: 11. Germline V gene lookup returns CDR1 SGHRS and CDR2 YFSETQ. The CDR3 is made up of 16 amino acids. CDR3 amino acids: CASSFGQVVGRTEAFF. The CDR3 DNA is TGCGCCAGCAGCTTCGGACAGGTAGTTGGGCGCACTGAAGCTTTCTTT.

The chain carries TRBV5-1 and TRBJ2-1; D perhaps matches TRBD2 (5 bases). The V gene lost 6 bases and the J gene lost 4 bases, with 17 bases spanning the gap. CDR1 and CDR2 (germline): SGHRS, YFSETQ. The CDR3 is made up of 15 amino acids. The CDR3 region has the DNA TGCGCCAGCACCTGGAGGCCCAGTGGATACAATGAGCAGTTCTTC. Protein: CASTWRPSGYNEQFF. Filled out from reference TRBV5-1 and TRBJ2-1, the complete variable domain reads KAGVTQTPRYLIKTRGQQVTLSCSPISGHRSVSWYQQTPGQGLQFLFEYFSETQRNKGNFPGRFSGRQFSNSRSEMNVSTLELGDSALYLCASTWRPSGYNEQFFGPGTRLTVL.